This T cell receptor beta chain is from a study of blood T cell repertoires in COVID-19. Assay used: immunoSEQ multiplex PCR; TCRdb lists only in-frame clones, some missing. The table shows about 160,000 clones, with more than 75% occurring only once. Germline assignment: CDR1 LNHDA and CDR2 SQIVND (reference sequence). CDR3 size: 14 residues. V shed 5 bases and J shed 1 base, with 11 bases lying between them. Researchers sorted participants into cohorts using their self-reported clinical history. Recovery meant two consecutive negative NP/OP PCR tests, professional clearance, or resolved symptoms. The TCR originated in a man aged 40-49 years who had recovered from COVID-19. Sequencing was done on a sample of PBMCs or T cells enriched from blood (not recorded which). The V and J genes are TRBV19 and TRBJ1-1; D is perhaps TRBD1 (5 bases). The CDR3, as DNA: TGTGCCAGTAGTCCCCGGGGGGGGAACACTGAAGCTTTCTTT. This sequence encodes CASSPRGGNTEAFF.